This passage covers 12 T cell receptor beta chains from one sample sequenced in a study of cytotoxic CD8 clonotypes in ibrutinib-treated CLL. Here immunoSEQ multiplex PCR was the method, and the copy in TCRdb shows in-frame clones only, minus some. This table has around 140,000 clones, 70% to 85% appearing once. The sequencing here drew on PBMCs, taken after 12 months of ibrutinib treatment. These TCRs come from a human donor with chronic lymphocytic leukemia.

This clone was seen a few times. The chain has TRBV7-3 and TRBJ2-6, with D possibly matching TRBD1 (6 bases). Trimming stripped 4 bases from V and 0 bases from J, with 13 bases between. CDR3 size: 17 residues. Germline loops: CDR1 SGHTA, CDR2 FQGTGA. The CDR3 sequence is CASSSRGVGSGANVLTF. The DNA of the CDR3 is TGTGCCAGCAGCTCCAGGGGAGTAGGCTCTGGGGCCAACGTCCTGACTTTC. Looking up the rest from reference TRBV7-3 and TRBJ2-6 gives the full variable domain: GAGVSQTPSNKVTEKGKYVELRCDPISGHTALYWYRQSLGQGPEFLIYFQGTGAADDSGLPNDRFFAVRPEGSVSTLKIQRTERGDSAVYLCASSSRGVGSGANVLTFGAGSRLTVL.

This chain uses TRBV7-2 with TRBJ2-2; the D is unclear. Trimming removed 2 bases from V and 4 bases from J, with 14 bases in between. Germline-derived CDR1 and CDR2 are SGHTA and FQGNSA. This CDR3 spans 16 amino acids. The CDR3 sequence is CASSLLGWISTGELFF. The DNA of the CDR3 is TGTGCCAGCAGCTTATTGGGTTGGATTAGCACCGGGGAGCTGTTTTTT.

The rearrangement uses TRBV13 and TRBJ2-1, with 13 bases identical to TRBD2. The V gene end was trimmed by 5 bases and the J gene end by 2 bases; junction bases not matched to a gene: 15. The CDR3 contains 20 residues. Germline V gene lookup returns CDR1 PRHDT and CDR2 FYEKMQ (reference sequence). CDR3 DNA sequence: TGTGCCAGCAGCCCCAGACTAGCGGGAGGAGGCCAGAACGCCTACAATGAGCAGTTCTTC. Protein sequence: CASSPRLAGGGQNAYNEQFF.

This chain connects TRBV1 to TRBJ2-4; the listed D gene, TRBD2, was not tested against the DNA. TRBV1 is a pseudogene. The length of the CDR3 is 17 residues. In DNA, the CDR3 is TGCACCAGCAGCCAACAAGATAATCCTAGCGGGAGTAACATTCAGTACTTC. Translated, it gives CTSSQQDNPSGSNIQYF.

The chain joins TRBV21-1 to TRBJ1-2. TRBV21-1 is shown as a pseudogene. The CDR3 totals 20 residues. The chain's CDR3 is CASNVGLQRPVRGRSYGYTF. The CDR3 coding sequence is TGTGCCAGCAACGTCGGCCTGCAGCGTCCTGTTCGGGGCAGAAGCTATGGCTACACCTTC.

V is TRBV27 and J is TRBJ1-6; no clear D gene. Trimming shortened V by 5 bases and J by 6 bases, and 11 bases separated the two germline ends. Per the germline V gene, CDR1 is MNHEY and CDR2 is SMNVEV (reference sequence). The CDR3 has 14 amino acids. Here the CDR3 reads CASSREGTNSPLHF. For the CDR3, the DNA is TGTGCCAGCAGTAGGGAGGGAACTAATTCACCCCTCCACTTT.

The chain recombines TRBV9 with TRBJ2-3; no reliable D call. The CDR3 runs to 14 residues. Germline V lookup: CDR1 SGDLS, CDR2 YYNGEE. Between the trimmed V and J ends, which lost 4 bases and 3 bases, there was a span of 12 bases. CDR3 amino acids: CASSPRTGTDTQYF. The CDR3 region has the DNA TGTGCCAGCAGCCCCAGGACCGGTACAGATACGCAGTATTTT.

This clone was detected a few times. The junction differs from germline at one of its ends, possibly a read error. The chain carries TRBV6-5 and TRBJ1-4, with D possibly matching TRBD1 (6 bases). The CDR3 contains 15 residues. Germline V lookup: CDR1 MNHEY, CDR2 SVGAGI. Written as DNA, the CDR3 is TGTGCCATCAGTGCGGGGGCTCAAGTCGAAGGAAAACTGTTTTTT. Protein product: CAISAGAQVEGKLFF.

The chain carries TRBV28 and TRBJ2-7; perhaps D is TRBD1 or TRBD2 (5 bases each). The germline gives CDR1 MDHEN, CDR2 SYDVKM. V lost 4 bases and J 1 base, leaving 11 bases between the germline ends. This CDR3 has 14 amino acids. The CDR3 loop is CASSSPGPSYEQYF. In nucleotides, the CDR3 is TGTGCCAGCAGTTCCCCGGGACCGTCCTACGAGCAGTACTTC. The full variable domain, its missing parts supplied by reference TRBV28 and TRBJ2-7, is DVKVTQSSRYLVKRTGEKVFLECVQDMDHENMFWYRQDPGLGLRLIYFSYDVKMKEKGDIPEGYSVSREKKERFSLILESASTNQTSMYLCASSSPGPSYEQYFGPGTRLTVT.

This chain joins TRBV10-3 and TRBJ1-2; D might be TRBD1 (6 bases). Germline-derived CDR1 and CDR2 are ENHRY and SYGVKD. This CDR3 has 15 amino acids. Trimming shortened V by 7 bases and J by 1 base, and 16 bases separated the two germline ends. The CDR3 region is CAITPGGGGNYGYTF. CDR3 nucleotides: TGTGCCATCACCCCCGGGGGAGGGGGTAACTATGGCTACACCTTC.

Remarks on this clone: This specimen includes other DNA sequences encoding the same CDR3. The chain uses TRBV9 and TRBJ2-6; D remains unclear. The CDR3 is made up of 14 amino acids. Trimming shortened V by 6 bases and J by 0 bases, and 7 bases separated the two germline ends. CDR1 is SGDLS and CDR2 is YYNGEE in the germline V gene. CDR3 residues: CASKQSSGANVLTF. In nucleotides, the CDR3 is TGTGCCAGCAAACAGAGCTCTGGGGCCAACGTCCTGACTTTC.

This clone was counted once. The rearrangement joins TRBV19 to TRBJ1-3, with 9 bases identical to TRBD1. The germline V gene has CDR1 LNHDA and CDR2 SQIVND (reference sequence). V trimming: 5 bases; J trimming: 0 bases; junction bases outside the gene matches: 2. CDR3 length equals 15 residues. CDR3 nucleotides: TGTGCCAGTAGTCGACAGGGGGACTCTGGAAACACCATATATTTT. Its protein product is CASSRQGDSGNTIYF. Using reference TRBV19 and TRBJ1-3 for the parts outside the CDR3, the full variable domain is DGGITQSPKYLFRKEGQNVTLSCEQNLNHDAMYWYRQDPGQGLRLIYYSQIVNDFQKGDIAEGYSVSREKKESFPLTVTSAQKNPTAFYLCASSRQGDSGNTIYFGEGSWLTVV.